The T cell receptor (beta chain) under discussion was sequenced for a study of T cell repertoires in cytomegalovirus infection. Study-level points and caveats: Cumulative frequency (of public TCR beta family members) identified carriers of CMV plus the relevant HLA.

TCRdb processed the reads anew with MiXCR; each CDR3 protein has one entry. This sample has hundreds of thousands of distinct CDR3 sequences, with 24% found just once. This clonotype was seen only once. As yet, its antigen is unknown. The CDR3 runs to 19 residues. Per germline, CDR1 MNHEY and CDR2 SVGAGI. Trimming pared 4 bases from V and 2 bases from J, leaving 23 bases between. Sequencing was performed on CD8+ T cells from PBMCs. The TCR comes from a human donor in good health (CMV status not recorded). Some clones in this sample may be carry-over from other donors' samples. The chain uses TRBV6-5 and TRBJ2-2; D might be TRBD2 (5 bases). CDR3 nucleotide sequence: TGTGCCAGCAGTTTACTCGGGAAACCAACGGCAGAAAACACCGGGGAGCTGTTTTTT. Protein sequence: CASSLLGKPTAENTGELFF.